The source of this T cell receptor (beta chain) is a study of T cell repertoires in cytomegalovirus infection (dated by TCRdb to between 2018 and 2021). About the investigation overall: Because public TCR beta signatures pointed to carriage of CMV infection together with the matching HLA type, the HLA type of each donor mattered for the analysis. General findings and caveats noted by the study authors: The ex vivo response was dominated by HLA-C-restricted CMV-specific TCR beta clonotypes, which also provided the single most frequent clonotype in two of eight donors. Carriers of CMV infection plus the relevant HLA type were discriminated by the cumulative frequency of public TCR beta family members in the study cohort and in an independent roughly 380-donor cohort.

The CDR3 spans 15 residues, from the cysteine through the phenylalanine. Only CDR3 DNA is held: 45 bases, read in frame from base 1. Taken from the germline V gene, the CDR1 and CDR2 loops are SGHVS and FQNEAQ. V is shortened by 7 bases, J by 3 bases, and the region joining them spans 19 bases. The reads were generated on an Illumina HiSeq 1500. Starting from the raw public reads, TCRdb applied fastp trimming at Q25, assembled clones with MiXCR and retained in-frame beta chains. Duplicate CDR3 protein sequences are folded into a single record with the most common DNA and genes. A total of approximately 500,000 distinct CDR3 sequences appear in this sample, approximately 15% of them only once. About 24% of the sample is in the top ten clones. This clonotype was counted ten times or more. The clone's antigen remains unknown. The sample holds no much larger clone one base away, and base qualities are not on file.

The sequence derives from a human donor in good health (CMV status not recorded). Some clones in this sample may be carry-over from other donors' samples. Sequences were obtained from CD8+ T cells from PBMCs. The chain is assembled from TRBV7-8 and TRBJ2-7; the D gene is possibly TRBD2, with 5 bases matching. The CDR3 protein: CASNILERVRYEQYF. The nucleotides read TGTGCCAGCAACATCCTAGAGAGGGTTCGCTACGAGCAGTACTTC. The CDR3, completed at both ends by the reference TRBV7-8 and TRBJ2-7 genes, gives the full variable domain GAGVSQSPRYKVAKRGQDVALRCDPISGHVSLFWYQQALGQGPEFLTYFQNEAQLDKSGLPSDRFFAERPEGSVSTLKIQRTQQEDSAVYLCASNILERVRYEQYFGPGTRLTVT.